The rows below give T cell receptor beta chains drawn from one sample of a study of T cells in tuberculosis. TCRdb keeps only in-frame clones here, not all; method: immunoSEQ multiplex PCR. This sample has roughly 19,000 clones, with 80% to 90% found just once. Sequenced material: PBMCs. The receptors come from a donor between 10 and 35 years old with latent tuberculosis or without tuberculosis infection. Both conserved end residues are part of each CDR3.

V | CDR3
TRBV4-2 | CASSQDAGMNTEAFF
TRBV19 | CASSIPETGTYGYTF
TRBV14 | CASSQASGASLSYNEQFF
TRBV18 | CASSRDRAYNEQFF
TRBV2 | CASLLGANTEAFF
TRBV5-1 | CASSPTGGSETEAFF
TRBV6-5 | CASSYSKGGADYGYTF
TRBV19 | CASSLPPSGGPHEQYF
TRBV9 | CASKGLAINEQFF
TRBV5-1 | CASSAGQGNTGELFF
TRBV27 | CASSLAGGGQAFF
TRBV5-1 | CASSPRGTSGGAIQETQYF
TRBV7-2 | CASSYPDYPRYSYEQYF
TRBV6-6 | CASQQGNSGNTIYF
TRBV18 | CASSLQPGPKGDEQYF
TRBV2 | CASIGGQVAYTF
TRBV7-2 | CASSFRTGTYEQYF
TRBV15 | CATSRVRSAEAFF
TRBV28 | CASSAGDPYNEQFF
TRBV6-5 | CATLQPGTEAFF
TRBV19 | CASSMEETYEQYF
TRBV4-1 | CASSPLGGGLGEQYF
TRBV29-1 | CSVEPSYRGEQYF
TRBV7-8 | CASSLGLAGDADTQYF
TRBV7-2 | CASSFTGTRADTQYF
TRBV19 | CASRTTSGGFYNEQFF
TRBV19 | CASSILGQGFSGANVLTF
TRBV2 | CASSVDGRGEQPQHF
TRBV6-1 | CASHRGGPNTGELFF
TRBV11-3 | CASSPRGKLFF
TRBV25-1 | CASSSRQEIQETQYF
TRBV4-1 | CASSQDNYGYTF
TRBV12-5 | CASGLPRTGGNTEAFF
TRBV4-1 | CASSSRRGQNTEAFF
TRBV4-1 | CASSQDRRTVSYEQYF
TRBV4-1 | CASSQLPGQVSSYEQYF
TRBV30 | CAWKPLQTSTDTQYF
TRBV30 | CAWGSREIATNEKLFF
TRBV7-8 | CASSLARLAGQETQYF
TRBV11-2 | CASSGDFRSDYGYTF
TRBV6-5 | CASSYSLTARDEQYF
TRBV5-1 | CASSPQGTDTQYF
TRBV15 | CATSELGRETGELFF
TRBV2 | CASSWDRGIYGYTF
TRBV4-1 | CASSLPGGSSGGLDTQYF
TRBV5-1 | CASSPSGQSNEKLFF
TRBV11-3 | CASSSGLPRDEQFF
TRBV2 | CASSYRGETQYF
TRBV27 | CASSLTGYSGANVLTF
TRBV7-2 | CASSLTDRGEIYGYTF
TRBV5-1 | CASSFAEATYGYTF
TRBV27 | CASSLTGGVSPLHF
TRBV4-1 | CASSQDFGEGSEQYF
TRBV30 | CAWTGEKGQPQHF
TRBV19 | CASSIRTGSNQPQHF